What follows are 21 T cell receptor beta chains derived from one specimen sequenced in a study of Graves' ophthalmopathy and Graves' hyperthyroidism. Amplification of the TCR beta CDR3 regions used RNA transcripts (as template). The workflow started with a first-round RT-PCR run with HTBI primers and then moved on to a second-round multiplex PCR. One entry per CDR3 protein results from TCRdb running MiXCR on the multiplex PCR reads. The sample has fewer than 600,000 distinct CDR3 sequences, around 15% seen once. Specimen: blood. The receptors come from a woman aged 30 to 39 with Graves' ophthalmopathy.

Concerning this clonotype: A much larger clone lies a single base off, so this may be a read error. This likely comes from a read error, as the CDR3 has no conserved phenylalanine or tryptophan at its end. J is TRBJ1-2 and V is TRBV20-1, with D tentatively TRBD1 (5 bases). Trimming removed 5 bases from V and 8 bases from J, with 12 bases in between. The V gene's germline CDR1 is DFQATT and CDR2 SNEGSKA (reference sequence). CDR3 length: 11 amino acids. The CDR3 bases are TGCAGTGCTGGGGCAGGGTACGGCTACACCTAC. It yields the protein CSAGAGYGYTY.

This clonotype was found many times. This rearrangement joins TRBV6-1 to TRBJ2-4, with a weak D call TRBD2 (6 bases). The V gene lost 8 bases and the J gene lost 0 bases, with 17 bases spanning the gap. Germline lookup yields CDR1 MNHNS and CDR2 SASEGT. This CDR3 region has 16 residues. CDR3 nucleotide sequence: TGTGCCAGCCGGTCCTCTCGGGGGTTAGCCAAAAACATTCAGTACTTC. Translated: CASRSSRGLAKNIQYF.

The V gene is TRBV6-1, the J gene TRBJ2-5; 10 bases agree with TRBD1. The CDR3 totals 16 residues. Germline CDR1 MNHNS, CDR2 SASEGT. Trimming took 6 bases from V and 3 from J; bases not matched to a gene: 10. The DNA for the CDR3 is TGTGCCAGCAGAGACAGGGGGCGGGGGACCAAAGAGACCCAGTACTTC. Amino acids: CASRDRGRGTKETQYF.

Concerning this clonotype: A much larger clone is a single base away; this may be a read error. This chain uses TRBV19 with TRBJ2-2; possibly TRBD1 for D (7 bases). Germline loops: CDR1 LNHDA, CDR2 SQIVND (reference sequence). CDR3 length equals 15 residues. DNA for the CDR3: TGTGCCAGTAGACGCAGACAGGGCGGCACGGGGGAGCTGTGTTTT. Amino acids: CASRRRQGGTGELCF.

This clonotype was seen ten or more times. This chain uses TRBV28 with TRBJ1-2, with D possibly being TRBD1 (5 bases). V gave up 6 bases and J gave up 2 bases, with 13 bases separating them. CDR1 MDHEN and CDR2 SYDVKM come from the germline V gene. The CDR3 is made up of 14 amino acids. The CDR3 reads CASSSATENYGYTF. The CDR3 nucleotides read TGTGCCAGCAGCTCCGCGACAGAAAACTATGGCTACACCTTC.

Points on this clonotype: Sequence at one end of the junction differs from germline and may be a read error. The chain uses TRBV4-1 and TRBJ2-7, with 7 bases aligning to TRBD1. Germline CDR1 MGHRA, CDR2 YSYEKL. This CDR3 is 15 amino acids long. The CDR3 reads CANSHGLDRPPEQYF. The CDR3 DNA reads as TGCGCCAACAGCCACGGATTGGACAGGCCCCCGGAGCAGTACTTC.

The sample holds many counts of this clonotype. The CDR3 sequence: CATSRERVGEQYF. The CDR3 DNA reads as TGTGCCACCAGCAGGGAGCGAGTTGGCGAGCAGTACTTC. The chain employs TRBV15 and TRBJ2-7, with D unresolved. The V gene's germline CDR1 is LNHNV and CDR2 YYDKDF (reference sequence). The V and J ends lost 3 bases and 6 bases respectively, with 12 bases between them. CDR3 size: 13 residues.

This clonotype has a count of ten or more. V is TRBV10-1 and J is TRBJ1-1; the D gene is possibly TRBD1 (5 bases). V was clipped by 5 bases and J by 4 bases, with 14 bases between them. Looked up from germline, CDR1 is WNHNN and CDR2 is SYGVQD (reference sequence). CDR3 size: 14 residues. CDR3 sequence (DNA): TGCGCCAGCAGTCCTGGTATGGGGACCACTGAAGCTTTCTTT. It codes for CASSPGMGTTEAFF.

This clonotype was detected a few times. The chain joins TRBV11-3 to TRBJ2-3; no firm D call. The V gene's germline CDR1 is SGHNT and CDR2 YENEEA. V was pared by 2 bases and J by 2 bases, with 8 bases between. The CDR3 has 14 amino acids. The CDR3, as DNA: TGTGCCAGCAGCTTACGGCTTTTCACAGATACGCAGTATTTT. Amino acid sequence: CASSLRLFTDTQYF.

The chain recombines TRBV6-5 with TRBJ1-2; unclear D gene. The CDR3 length is 15 residues. Germline V CDR1 and CDR2: MNHEY, SVGAGI. The ends were cut back, 4 bases at V and 8 bases at J, with 20 bases in the middle. This CDR3 reads CASSWVAGHGEGYTF. CDR3 nucleotide sequence: TGTGCCAGCAGTTGGGTCGCCGGCCACGGGGAAGGCTACACCTTC.

This clonotype was detected many times. The CDR3 coding sequence is TGTGCCTCCAGACAGGAAATCACTGGAAACACCATATATTTT. It codes for CASRQEITGNTIYF. V is TRBV6-5 and J is TRBJ1-3; D perhaps matches TRBD1 (6 bases). CDR1 is MNHEY and CDR2 is SVGAGI in the germline V gene. The CDR3 sequence is 14 residues long. Deletions cut 11 bases from V and 2 bases from J, with 16 bases between.

This clonotype was detected only a few times. The chain recombines TRBV18 with TRBJ1-1, with TRBD1 as a possible D gene (6 bases). Between the trimmed V and J ends, which lost 3 bases and 1 base, there was a span of 18 bases. Germline CDR1 KGHSH, CDR2 LQKENI. CDR3 length: 17 residues. Here the CDR3 reads CASSPRQVDIPNTEAFF. The CDR3 region has the DNA TGTGCCAGCTCACCGCGACAGGTGGACATACCGAACACTGAAGCTTTCTTT.

Points on this clonotype: A much larger clone differs by one base, so this may be a read error. CDR3 sequence reads: CASSLGQQEQYV. In DNA, the CDR3 is TGTGCCAGCAGTTTAGGGCAGCAGGAGCAGTACGTC. The chain combines TRBV28 with TRBJ2-7; the D is unclear. Germline CDR1 is MDHEN and CDR2 is SYDVKM. Trimming cost V 2 bases and J 7 bases, with 9 bases left between them. The CDR3 is made up of 12 amino acids.

This clonotype was detected many times. V usage is TRBV5-1 and J usage is TRBJ1-2, with D tentatively TRBD1 (5 bases). CDR3 length equals 15 residues. The V end was cut by 0 bases, the J end by 4 bases, with 13 bases between. CDR1 SGHRS and CDR2 YFSETQ come from the germline V gene. The CDR3: CASSLDRSTAYGYTF. As DNA, the CDR3 is TGCGCCAGCAGCTTGGACAGGAGTACTGCCTATGGCTACACCTTC.

This clonotype was recorded at least ten times. The chain uses TRBV11-2 and TRBJ2-2; 13 bases agree with TRBD2. The CDR3 contains 16 residues. Germline CDR1 is SGHAT and CDR2 is FQNNGV. Trimming at V came to 5 bases and at J to 4 bases, leaving 4 bases not matched to a gene. CDR3 sequence (DNA): TGTGCCAGCAGCCCTGGACTAGCGGGGGCCACCGGGGAGCTGTTTTTT. This translates into CASSPGLAGATGELFF.

This clonotype was found many times. The chain joins TRBV10-2 to TRBJ2-6; D is perhaps TRBD1 (6 bases). Germline V gene data show CDR1 as WSHSY and CDR2 as SAAADI. This CDR3 region has 15 residues. The V and J ends lost 7 bases and 4 bases respectively, with 14 bases between them. CDR3 region: CASIQGHTGANVLTF. CDR3 in DNA: TGCGCCAGCATCCAGGGGCATACCGGGGCCAACGTCCTGACTTTC.

This clonotype was picked up many times. Since a much larger clone is just one base distant, this may be a read error. This chain uses TRBV3-1 with TRBJ2-7, with D perhaps TRBD1 (6 bases). V lost 4 bases and J lost 3, with 10 bases in between. The CDR3 spans 13 residues. Germline CDR1 is LGHDT and CDR2 is YNNKEL (reference sequence). The CDR3 sequence: CASSPTGRYEQYF. In nucleotides, the CDR3 is TGTGCCAGCAGCCCGACAGGTCGCTACGAGCAGTACTTC.

This clonotype has ten or more counts. CDR3 protein: CASSERQGRTQYF. CDR3 DNA: TGCGCCAGCAGCGAAAGACAGGGTAGGACCCAGTACTTC. The chain uses TRBV4-1 and TRBJ2-5, with 7 bases identical to TRBD1. The CDR3 is 13 residues long. Germline CDR1 MGHRA, CDR2 YSYEKL. V lost 5 bases and J lost 7; bases outside the gene matches: 7.

V and J are TRBV30 and TRBJ2-5; possible D gene TRBD2, 6 bases. This CDR3 has 13 residues. Germline CDR1 and CDR2: GTSNPN and SVGIG (reference sequence). The ends were cut back, 2 bases at V and 2 bases at J, with 9 bases in the middle. The CDR3 region has the DNA TGTGCCTGGAGTATGACTAGTCAAGAGACCCAGTACTTC. Amino acids: CAWSMTSQETQYF.

The table lists this clonotype with a few counts. The genes are TRBV6-1 and TRBJ1-2, with TRBD1 as a possible D gene (6 bases). This CDR3 spans 16 amino acids. V shed 6 bases and J shed 8 bases, with 25 bases lying between them. The germline V gene encodes CDR1 MNHNS and CDR2 SASEGT. CDR3 DNA: TGTGCCAGCAGGATAGGACGACAACTCAGGGGCAGGGGCTACACCTTC. Its protein product is CASRIGRQLRGRGYTF.

This clonotype was counted at least ten times. The CDR3 DNA follows: TGTGCCACTATTCGGGACGCCGATTCACCCCTCCACTTT. Translation gives CATIRDADSPLHF. This chain connects TRBV10-3 to TRBJ1-6, with D perhaps TRBD1 (5 bases). The CDR3 contains 13 residues. The V gene's germline CDR1 is ENHRY and CDR2 SYGVKD. Deletions cut 10 bases from V and 8 bases from J, with 15 bases between.